This T cell receptor beta chain was identified during a study of cytomegalovirus exposure and HLA in healthy donors. Study-level points and caveats: Across HLA loci, a later analysis found differing TCR association rates, with DRB1 most and HLA-C fewest.

Of note for this clone: Antigen specificity is unknown.

The V and J ends lost 5 bases and 1 base, in that order; junction bases with no gene match: 9. Germline CDR1 is SGHTA and CDR2 is FQGNSA. The CDR3 length is 16 residues. PCR amplification relied on 60 Vbeta primers (plus 13 Jbeta primers). Repertoires were generated with immunoSEQ multiplex PCR, while TCRdb's copy carries only in-frame clones and drops some. Of 95,000 to 150,000 clones in the sample, 50% to 75% were seen once. The sequencing sample was made of PBMCs. The chain combines TRBV7-2 with TRBJ1-1; TRBD1 matches 8 bases. This sequence was found in a woman in her thirties or forties in good health and CMV-seropositive. The CDR3: CASSPTRGQANTEAFF. The CDR3 nucleotides are TGTGCCAGCAGCCCCACCCGGGGACAGGCGAACACTGAAGCTTTCTTT.